Shown below are 7 T cell receptor beta chains from a single sample sequenced in a study of blood T cell repertoires in COVID-19. TCRdb keeps only in-frame clones here, not all; method: immunoSEQ multiplex PCR. The data show about 420,000 clones, over 85% seen once. The source material was peripheral blood. These receptors all come from a man aged 18 to 30 with COVID-19, enrolled during active disease.

The V call is TRBV6-6, the J call TRBJ2-1; 9 bases are shared with TRBD1. V was pared by 7 bases and J by 7 bases, with 8 bases of the junction left unmatched. Germline V gives CDR1 MNHNY, CDR2 SVGAGI (reference sequence). This CDR3 comprises 14 residues. The CDR3 coding sequence is TGTGCCAGCACCGGGACAGGGAAGGGGAATGAGCAGTTCTTC. Translated, it gives CASTGTGKGNEQFF.

The chain has TRBV19 and TRBJ1-2; D gene uncertain. Germline V gene sequence: CDR1 LNHDA, CDR2 SQIVND (reference sequence). CDR3 length: 12 amino acids. V was shortened by 3 bases and J by 14 bases, with 16 bases between the two germline ends. CDR3 DNA: TGTGCCAGTAGTATTCTGGGCACTCCGATGACCTTC. Translating it yields CASSILGTPMTF.

The rearrangement joins TRBV14 to TRBJ1-1, with a tentative D call TRBD1 (6 bases). CDR1 and CDR2 from the germline V gene are SGHDN and FVKESK. The ends were cut back, 4 bases at V and 4 bases at J, with 16 bases in the middle. The CDR3 is 15 amino acids. The CDR3 spells CASSPWPGVVTEAFF. CDR3 in DNA: TGTGCCAGCAGCCCATGGCCAGGGGTGGTCACTGAAGCTTTCTTT.

CDR3 bases: TGTGCCAGCAGTTTACGGGGGGACACTGAAGCTTTCTTT. Protein sequence: CASSLRGDTEAFF. The chain is built from TRBV12-3 or TRBV12-4 and TRBJ1-1; weak D call: TRBD1 (5 bases). This CDR3 has 13 residues. Between the trimmed V and J ends, which lost 2 bases and 3 bases, there was a span of 7 bases.

Concerning this clone: This sample also contains other DNA sequences that code for the same CDR3. The rearrangement uses TRBV19 and TRBJ1-1, with a weak D call TRBD1 (5 bases). The CDR3 length is 12 residues. CDR1 LNHDA and CDR2 SQIVND come from the germline V gene (reference sequence). V lost 8 bases and J lost 1, with 8 bases in between. CDR3 nucleotide sequence: TGTGCCAGTGGGCAGGGGAACACTGAAGCTTTCTTT. It translates to CASGQGNTEAFF.

This chain uses TRBV2 with TRBJ2-3; a possible D gene is TRBD2 (6 bases). Germline lookup yields CDR1 SNHLY and CDR2 FYNNEI. The CDR3 totals 16 residues. Trimming removed 4 bases from V and 2 bases from J, with 16 bases in between. The CDR3 sequence is CASSGRVLRSTDTQYF. CDR3 bases: TGTGCCAGCAGTGGGAGGGTGCTTAGGTCCACAGATACGCAGTATTTT.

The CDR3 sequence: CASSRSEVRTEAFF. The CDR3 coding sequence is TGTGCCAGCAGCCGAAGCGAGGTGCGCACTGAAGCTTTCTTT. This rearrangement joins TRBV3-1 (or the pseudogene TRBV3-2) to TRBJ1-1; D is unresolved. V lost 4 bases and J lost 4, with 13 bases in between. CDR1 LGHDT and CDR2 YNNKEL come from the germline V gene (reference sequence). The CDR3 sequence is 14 residues long.